This T cell receptor (beta chain) appears in the sequencing data of a study of T cells after yellow fever vaccination. Study-wide points: Abundant bulk-derived clonotypes could contaminate FACS-sorted repertoires. A small share of clonotypes appeared in both CD4 and CD8 compartments. Primary-vaccination clones mostly resurfaced post-booster (less than 98% CD4, approximately 90% CD8).

Germline CDR1 is SEHNR and CDR2 is FQNEAQ (reference sequence). V trimming: 3 bases; J trimming: 2 bases; junction bases outside the gene matches: 4. The CDR3 is 15 residues long. A 5'RACE template-switching step, the method used to make TCR cDNA, added a universal primer site and UMIs. TCRdb redid the calling of the 5' RACE reads with MiXCR, one entry per CDR3 protein. The sample lists around 260,000 distinct CDR3 sequences; roughly 5% were seen once. There are a few counts of this clonotype. Its antigen is not known. Sequencing was performed on CD4+ T cells sorted from PBMCs, taken on the day of the yellow fever booster vaccination. The receptor comes from a man younger than 35 who received the YFV17D yellow fever vaccine. V and J are TRBV7-9 and TRBJ1-3; 7 bases map to TRBD1. In DNA form, the CDR3 reads TGTGCCAGCAGCTTTTGGAGGGGGCCTGGAAACACCATATATTTT. Translating gives CASSFWRGPGNTIYF. Drawing the rest from reference TRBV7-9 and TRBJ1-3, the complete variable domain is DTGVSQNPRHKITKRGQNVTFRCDPISEHNRLYWYRQTLGQGPEFLTYFQNEAQLEKSRLLSDRFSAERPKGSFSTLEIQRTEQGDSAMYLCASSFWRGPGNTIYFGEGSWLTVV.